Sequencing of this T cell receptor (beta chain) was carried out in a study of OX40 agonist ivuxolimab in advanced cancers. Study-wide background: The mean age was approximately 60 years, ranging from about 20 to 90, with less than 90% of participants male.

Notes on this clone: Its antigen is not known.

Findings and caveats of the study: Clonal expansion was among the lowest in partial responders at 0.1-3.0 mg/kg, especially CD8+. Averaging showed that CD8+ T cells had more expanded clones than CD4+ did.

Repertoires were generated with immunoSEQ multiplex PCR, while TCRdb's copy carries only in-frame clones and drops some. In the table there are tens of thousands of clones, around four fifths of which are singletons. Blood sampling was done at baseline, cycle 4 day 1, and cycle 7 day 1. This sample comprised CD4+ or CD8+ T cells sorted from blood, obtained in a trial of the OX40 agonist ivuxolimab. The receptor was isolated from an adult with an advanced solid tumor such as melanoma, head and neck, liver or kidney cancer.

The CDR3 DNA reads as TGTGCCAGCAGTCCCCCCTCGGGAGAGCAGTACTTC. This encodes CASSPPSGEQYF. The V and J genes are TRBV28 and TRBJ2-7; TRBD2 might be the D (5 bases). The ends were cut back, 5 bases at V and 7 bases at J, with 12 bases in the middle. The CDR3 loop spans 12 amino acids. Germline V gene data show CDR1 as MDHEN and CDR2 as SYDVKM.